These 18 T cell receptor beta chains were all obtained from the same sample, sequenced in a study of T cells expressing NK-cell markers. TCRdb re-called the 5' RACE reads, yielding one record per CDR3 amino acid sequence without DNA. The listing records some 110,000 distinct CDR3 sequences. The sample was blood T cells: a sorted CD56 or NKG2C T cell subset, CD4+ or CD8+ T cells, or bulk PBMC T cells (not recorded which). The receptors shown here come from a woman aged 18-70 years in good health.

The V and J genes are TRBV20-1 and TRBJ2-7; the D call of TRBD2 rests on TCRdb alone, since no DNA is present to check it. The CDR3 consists of 13 residues. The germline gives CDR1 DFQATT, CDR2 SNEGSKA (reference sequence). The CDR3 region is CSASDAGLYEQYF.

This chain links TRBV5-1 with TRBJ2-1; TCRdb lists TRBD2, though no DNA is available to test this call. The CDR3 consists of 19 residues. The germline CDR1 and CDR2 sequences are SGHRS and YFSETQ. The CDR3 protein is CASSSRTSGGPSSYNEQFF.

This chain joins TRBV7-9 and TRBJ1-5; absent DNA, TCRdb's TRBD1 call cannot be checked. Germline V gene sequence: CDR1 SEHNR, CDR2 FQNEAQ (reference sequence). This CDR3 spans 17 amino acids. Here the CDR3 reads CASSTGQGGMSNQPQHF.

The chain has TRBV4-1 and TRBJ1-2. Germline lookup yields CDR1 MGHRA and CDR2 YSYEKL. CDR3 length equals 15 residues. This chain's CDR3 is CASSQVGLTEYGYTF.

The rearrangement uses TRBV7-2 and TRBJ2-7. The CDR3 has 14 residues. The germline V gene has CDR1 SGHTA and CDR2 FQGNSA. CDR3 sequence: CASSLLSSSYEQYF.

V gene TRBV6-5 combines with J gene TRBJ2-1; the TCRdb call, TRBD2, lacks DNA for checking. Per the germline V gene, CDR1 is MNHEY and CDR2 is SVGAGI. This CDR3 spans 18 amino acids. CDR3: CASSYTMTSGRINNEQFF.

The chain links TRBV5-1 to TRBJ1-1; TCRdb's D call of TRBD1 is untestable without DNA. This CDR3 spans 14 amino acids. From germline, CDR1 is SGHRS and CDR2 YFSETQ. The CDR3 protein is CASSLAGARTEAFF.

The V and J genes are TRBV7-3 and TRBJ2-2; TCRdb gives TRBD1 as the D gene, but with no DNA this cannot be confirmed. Germline CDR1 is SGHTA and CDR2 is FQGTGA. The CDR3 extends over 15 amino acids. CDR3: CASSLATGRSGELFF. The whole variable domain, filled in from reference TRBV7-3 and TRBJ2-2, reads GAGVSQTPSNKVTEKGKYVELRCDPISGHTALYWYRQSLGQGPEFLIYFQGTGAADDSGLPNDRFFAVRPEGSVSTLKIQRTERGDSAVYLCASSLATGRSGELFFGEGSRLTVL.

V and J are TRBV20-1 and TRBJ2-1; TCRdb names TRBD1, which stays unverified in the absence of DNA. This CDR3 is 14 amino acids long. Germline V lookup: CDR1 DFQATT, CDR2 SNEGSKA (reference sequence). The CDR3 protein is CSASGQGVVNEQFF.

The chain combines TRBV5-8 with TRBJ1-5. CDR3 length: 15 residues. Germline V lookup: CDR1 SGHTS, CDR2 YDEGEE. The CDR3 protein is CASSLVPVRNQPQHF. Complete variable domain (other parts from reference TRBV5-8 and TRBJ1-5): EAGVTQSPTHLIKTRGQQATLRCSPISGHTSVYWYQQALGLGLQFLLWYDEGEERNRGNFPPRFSGRQFPNYSSELNVNALELEDSALYLCASSLVPVRNQPQHFGDGTRLSIL.

The chain recombines TRBV29-1 with TRBJ2-2; TCRdb calls TRBD2, which cannot be checked without DNA. The CDR3 runs 13 residues. Germline-derived CDR1 and CDR2 are SQVTM and ANQGSEA. This CDR3 is CSVDLAGTGELFF.

J is TRBJ1-5 and V is TRBV29-1; with no DNA, the TCRdb D assignment of TRBD1 cannot be verified. The CDR3 consists of 13 residues. Germline V gene lookup returns CDR1 SQVTM and CDR2 ANQGSEA. The CDR3 sequence is CSAGSGMNQPQHF. Together with reference TRBV29-1 and TRBJ1-5, the CDR3 gives the full variable domain: SAVISQKPSRDICQRGTSLTIQCQVDSQVTMMFWYRQQPGQSLTLIATANQGSEATYESGFVIDKFPISRPNLTFSTLTVSNMSPEDSSIYLCSAGSGMNQPQHFGDGTRLSIL.

The chain employs TRBV29-1 and TRBJ1-1. CDR1 and CDR2 from the germline V gene are SQVTM and ANQGSEA. CDR3 length equals 12 residues. CDR3: CSARGGGTEAFF.

The rearrangement uses TRBV9 and TRBJ2-1; TCRdb names TRBD2, which stays unverified in the absence of DNA. The CDR3 runs to 16 residues. Germline lookup yields CDR1 SGDLS and CDR2 YYNGEE. The CDR3 reads CASSVWDSGSYNEQFF.

The chain is built from TRBV7-6 and TRBJ2-3. This CDR3 is built from 16 residues. Germline CDR1 SGHVS, CDR2 FNYEAQ. CDR3: CASSLAAGPSTDTQYF.

This chain uses TRBV28 with TRBJ2-5; TCRdb's D gene call, TRBD2, goes unchecked for lack of DNA. In germline, CDR1 is MDHEN, CDR2 SYDVKM. The length of the CDR3 is 16 residues. The CDR3 sequence: CASSLYDLAGQETQYF.

The chain recombines TRBV7-9 with TRBJ2-7; TCRdb calls TRBD2, which cannot be checked without DNA. In germline, CDR1 is SEHNR, CDR2 FQNEAQ (reference sequence). The CDR3 contains 13 residues. The CDR3 reads CASSNIGEYEQYF.

The gene calls are TRBV11-2 and TRBJ2-2. Germline assignment: CDR1 SGHAT and CDR2 FQNNGV. The CDR3 consists of 11 residues. The CDR3 sequence is CASSLFGELFF.